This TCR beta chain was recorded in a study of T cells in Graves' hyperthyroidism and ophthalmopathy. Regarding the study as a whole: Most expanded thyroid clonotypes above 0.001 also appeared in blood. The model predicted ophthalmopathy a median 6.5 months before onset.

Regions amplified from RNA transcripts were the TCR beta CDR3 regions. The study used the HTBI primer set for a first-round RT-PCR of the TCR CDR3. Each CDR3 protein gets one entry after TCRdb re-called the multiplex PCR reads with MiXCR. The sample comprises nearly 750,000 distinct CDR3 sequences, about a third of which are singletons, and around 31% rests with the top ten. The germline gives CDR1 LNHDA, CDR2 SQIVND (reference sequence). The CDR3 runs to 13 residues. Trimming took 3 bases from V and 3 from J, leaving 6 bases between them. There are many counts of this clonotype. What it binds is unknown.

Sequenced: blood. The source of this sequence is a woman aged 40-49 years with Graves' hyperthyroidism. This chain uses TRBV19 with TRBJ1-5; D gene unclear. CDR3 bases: TGTGCCAGTAGTATCCAGAACAATCAGCCCCAGCATTTT. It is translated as CASSIQNNQPQHF.